This T cell receptor beta chain derives from a study of blood T cell repertoires in COVID-19. Across the study: From the United States, Italy and Spain came samples of acute and convalescent COVID-19. Sample material is recorded as cDNA or gDNA derived from T cells, B-cell-depleted T cells, or PBMCs.

Per the original data handling: Reference gene primer amplification gave nucleated cell count estimates. The repertoire was sequenced with immunoSEQ multiplex PCR; TCRdb's copy has only in-frame clones and lacks some. V and J calls and clone size are given by that table; D and trimming were obtained from the DNA. The sample holds 65,000 to 85,000 clones, roughly nine tenths seen once. With 5 bases removed from V and 2 bases from J, the gap between germline ends came to 7 bases. The CDR3 covers 12 residues. Sequencing was performed on peripheral blood. The TCR was taken from a man aged 50 or older with acute or convalescent COVID-19. The chain couples TRBV12-3 or TRBV12-4 to TRBJ2-7; tentative D call: TRBD2 (6 bases). The CDR3 loop reads CASSRGAYEQYV. CDR3 bases: TGTGCCAGCAGTCGCGGGGCCTACGAGCAGTACGTC.